These 10 T cell receptor beta chains came from one sample sequenced in a study of T cell responses to AZD1222 COVID-19 vaccine (dated by TCRdb to about 2021). Receptor libraries were prepared by the immunoSEQ multiplex PCR assay. In its TCRdb copy, this immuneACCESS table keeps in-frame sequences only and misses some clones. Where compared with another copy, unresolved V genes explain less than half of these, and the others have no known cause. The sample data list 90,000 to 120,000 clones, and roughly 87% of these were observed just once. The ten largest clonotypes hold around 4.3% of the sample. The sample's time point, from its label and the paper: baseline before first vaccination. Source: peripheral blood, taken on day 0 of AZD1222 vaccination. The receptors come from an adult in good health.

V is TRBV2 and J is TRBJ2-6; D uncertain. Germline V lookup: CDR1 SNHLY, CDR2 FYNNEI. The CDR3 runs 13 residues. V dropped 7 bases and J dropped 0 bases, with 4 bases sitting between them. Here the CDR3 DNA reads TGTGCCAGCACCTACTCTGGGGCCAACGTCCTGACTTTC. The encoded protein is CASTYSGANVLTF.

The chain links TRBV30 to TRBJ1-2; possible D gene TRBD1, 5 bases. Trimming took off 5 bases at V and 7 bases at J, with 20 bases between the two ends. The CDR3 has 14 amino acids. Germline V gene sequence: CDR1 GTSNPN, CDR2 SVGIG (reference sequence). CDR3 nucleotides: TGTGCCTGGGGAATCGCCGGGACCTCTGTTGGCTACACCTTC. Translation gives CAWGIAGTSVGYTF.

V and J are TRBV5-1 and TRBJ2-7; 11 bases match TRBD2. The J segment lost 4 bases and the V segment lost 0 bases, leaving 3 bases of the junction unmatched. The CDR3 runs 15 residues. CDR1 and CDR2 from the germline V gene are SGHRS and YFSETQ. CDR3 amino acids: CASSLEGTSGYEQYF. As DNA, the CDR3 is TGCGCCAGCAGCTTGGAGGGGACTAGCGGATACGAGCAGTACTTC.

This chain joins TRBV18 and TRBJ2-2; D is unresolved. V was cut by 3 bases and J by 5 bases, with 16 bases left in between. The CDR3 consists of 16 residues. In germline, CDR1 is KGHSH, CDR2 LQKENI. For the CDR3, the DNA is TGTGCCAGCTCACCCCCGGGTCTGCCCTTTACCGGGGAGCTGTTTTTT. This sequence encodes CASSPPGLPFTGELFF.

The chain couples TRBV28 to TRBJ1-5; 8 positions match TRBD1. This CDR3 is built from 15 residues. The trim removed 1 base at V and 5 bases at J, leaving 4 bases unmatched. Germline V gene data show CDR1 as MDHEN and CDR2 as SYDVKM. CDR3 nucleotide sequence: TGTGCCAGCAGTTTATTGGGGACAGGAGATCAGCCCCAGCATTTT. Protein sequence: CASSLLGTGDQPQHF. Variable domain in full (rest from reference TRBV28 and TRBJ1-5): DVKVTQSSRYLVKRTGEKVFLECVQDMDHENMFWYRQDPGLGLRLIYFSYDVKMKEKGDIPEGYSVSREKKERFSLILESASTNQTSMYLCASSLLGTGDQPQHFGDGTRLSIL.

The rearrangement joins TRBV20-1 to TRBJ2-1; 11 nucleotides match TRBD2. CDR1 DFQATT and CDR2 SNEGSKA come from the germline V gene (reference sequence). V lost 3 bases and J lost 9; bases outside the gene matches: 4. The CDR3 consists of 13 residues. CDR3 sequence: CSASRLAGGEQFF. In DNA form, the CDR3 reads TGCAGTGCTAGTAGGCTAGCGGGAGGTGAGCAGTTCTTC.

This chain links TRBV7-9 with TRBJ1-5; possible D gene TRBD1, 5 bases. CDR1 is SEHNR and CDR2 is FQNEAQ in the germline V gene (reference sequence). Trimming stripped 3 bases from V and 8 bases from J, with 17 bases between. The CDR3 has 15 amino acids. CDR3 protein: CASSLYGRELEPQHF. The CDR3 DNA follows: TGTGCCAGCAGCTTGTACGGCAGGGAATTGGAGCCCCAGCATTTT.

This clone was recorded once. The chain carries TRBV5-1 and TRBJ2-2; D may correspond to TRBD1 or TRBD2 (5 bases each). The CDR3 has 15 residues. Per the germline V gene, CDR1 is SGHRS and CDR2 is YFSETQ. V gave up 2 bases and J gave up 4 bases, with 12 bases separating them. CDR3 protein: CASSFPGRTTGELFF. Written as DNA, the CDR3 is TGCGCCAGCAGCTTCCCGGGACGGACCACCGGGGAGCTGTTTTTT.

The genes are TRBV18 and TRBJ2-1, with a weak D call TRBD1 (6 bases). This CDR3 spans 12 amino acids. The germline V gene encodes CDR1 KGHSH and CDR2 LQKENI. Deletions cut 5 bases from V and 7 bases from J, with 9 bases between. This chain's CDR3 is CASSSQGNEQFF. In nucleotides, the CDR3 is TGTGCCAGCTCATCACAGGGTAATGAGCAGTTCTTC. The variable domain in full, completed from reference TRBV18 and TRBJ2-1, reads NAGVMQNPRHLVRRRGQEARLRCSPMKGHSHVYWYRQLPEEGLKFMVYLQKENIIDESGMPKERFSAEFPKEGPSILRIQQVVRGDSAAYFCASSSQGNEQFFGPGTRLTVL.

This clone was recorded only once. V gene TRBV29-1 combines with J gene TRBJ1-2; the match to TRBD1 covers 7 bases. Trimming took 6 bases from V and 4 from J; bases not matched to a gene: 8. This CDR3 contains 13 residues. Germline assignment: CDR1 SQVTM and CDR2 ANQGSEA. CDR3 nucleotides: TGCAGCGTCTCCCGGGAGGGGGCCTATGGCTACACCTTC. Translation: CSVSREGAYGYTF.